This T cell receptor beta chain originates from a study of CD8+CD57+ T cells in acquired aplastic anemia. The V end was cut by 9 bases, the J end by 3 bases, with 11 bases between. In germline, CDR1 is SEHNR, CDR2 FQNEAQ (reference sequence). The CDR3 has 12 residues. This clonotype was observed at least ten times. Patients selected for sequencing had displayed CD8+CD57+ cell expansion by flow cytometry. Genomic DNA templated the TCR beta VDJ and CDR3 profiling. TCRdb independently ran MiXCR on the reads; one entry per CDR3 protein. The table includes 100,000 to 150,000 distinct CDR3 sequences, 50% to 60% detected once.

The receptor was isolated from a human donor with aplastic anemia. The V gene is TRBV7-9, the J gene TRBJ1-1; D possibly corresponds to TRBD1 (5 bases). The sample taken for sequencing was sorted CD4+, CD8+, or CD8+CD57+ T cells (not recorded which) from PBMCs. The CDR3 is CASTAGDTEAFF. CDR3 bases: TGTGCCAGTACAGCGGGGGACACTGAAGCTTTCTTT.